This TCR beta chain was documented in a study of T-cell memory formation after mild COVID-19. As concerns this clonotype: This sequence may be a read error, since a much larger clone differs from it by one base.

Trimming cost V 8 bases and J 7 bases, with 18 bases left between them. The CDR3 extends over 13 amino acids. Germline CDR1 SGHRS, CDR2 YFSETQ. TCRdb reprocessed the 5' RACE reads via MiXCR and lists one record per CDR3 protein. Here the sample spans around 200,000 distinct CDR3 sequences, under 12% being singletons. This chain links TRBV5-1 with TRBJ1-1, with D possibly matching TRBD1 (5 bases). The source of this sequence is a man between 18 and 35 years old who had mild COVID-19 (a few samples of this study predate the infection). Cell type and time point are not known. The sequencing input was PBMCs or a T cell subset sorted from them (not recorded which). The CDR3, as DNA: TGCGCCAGAAGCGGGGGACCCATGGGTGAAGCTTTCTTT. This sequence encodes CARSGGPMGEAFF. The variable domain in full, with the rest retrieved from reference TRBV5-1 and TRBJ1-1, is KAGVTQTPRYLIKTRGQQVTLSCSPISGHRSVSWYQQTPGQGLQFLFEYFSETQRNKGNFPGRFSGRQFSNSRSEMNVSTLELGDSALYLCARSGGPMGEAFFGQGTRLTVV.